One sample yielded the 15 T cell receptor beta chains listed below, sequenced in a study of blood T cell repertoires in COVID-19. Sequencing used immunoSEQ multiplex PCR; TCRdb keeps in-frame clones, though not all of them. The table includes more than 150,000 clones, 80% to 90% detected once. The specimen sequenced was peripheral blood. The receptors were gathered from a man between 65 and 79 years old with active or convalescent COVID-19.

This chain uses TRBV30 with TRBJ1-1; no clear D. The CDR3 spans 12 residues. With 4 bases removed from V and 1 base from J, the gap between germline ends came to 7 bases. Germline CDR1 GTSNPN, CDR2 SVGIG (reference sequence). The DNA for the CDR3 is TGTGCCTGGACCCCCGGGAACACTGAAGCTTTCTTT. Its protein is CAWTPGNTEAFF.

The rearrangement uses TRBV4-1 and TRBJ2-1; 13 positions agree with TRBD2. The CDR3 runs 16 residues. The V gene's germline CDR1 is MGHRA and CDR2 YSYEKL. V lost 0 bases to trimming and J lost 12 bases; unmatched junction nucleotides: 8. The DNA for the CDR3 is TGCGCCAGCAGCCAAGATTCGTCACTAGCGGGAGGGCGGCAGTTCTTC. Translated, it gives CASSQDSSLAGGRQFF.

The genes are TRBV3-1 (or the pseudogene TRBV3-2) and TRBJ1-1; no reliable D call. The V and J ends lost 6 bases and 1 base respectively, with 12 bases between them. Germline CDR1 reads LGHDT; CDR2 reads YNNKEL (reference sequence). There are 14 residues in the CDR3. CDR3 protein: CASSPGEGNTEAFF. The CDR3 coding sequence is TGTGCCAGCAGTCCCGGGGAAGGGAACACTGAAGCTTTCTTT.

The CDR3 protein is CASTGTGAEKLFF. The DNA of the CDR3 is TGTGCCAGTACCGGGACAGGGGCAGAAAAACTGTTTTTT. The V and J genes are TRBV2 and TRBJ1-4, with TRBD1 matching 10 bases. The CDR3 contains 13 residues. Trimming at V came to 9 bases and at J to 8 bases, leaving 6 bases not matched to a gene. Germline V gene data show CDR1 as SNHLY and CDR2 as FYNNEI.

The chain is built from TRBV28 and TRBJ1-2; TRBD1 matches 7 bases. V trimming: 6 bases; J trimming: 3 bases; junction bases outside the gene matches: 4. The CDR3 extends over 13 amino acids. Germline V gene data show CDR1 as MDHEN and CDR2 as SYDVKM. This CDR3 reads CASRTGKHYGYTF. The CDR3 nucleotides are TGTGCCAGCAGGACAGGGAAACACTATGGCTACACCTTC.

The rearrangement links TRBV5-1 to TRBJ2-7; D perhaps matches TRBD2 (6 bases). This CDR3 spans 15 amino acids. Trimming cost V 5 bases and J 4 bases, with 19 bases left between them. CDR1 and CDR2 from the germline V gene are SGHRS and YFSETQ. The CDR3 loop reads CASRPRPGEPYEQYF. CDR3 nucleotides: TGCGCCAGCAGACCGAGACCGGGGGAACCATACGAGCAGTACTTC.

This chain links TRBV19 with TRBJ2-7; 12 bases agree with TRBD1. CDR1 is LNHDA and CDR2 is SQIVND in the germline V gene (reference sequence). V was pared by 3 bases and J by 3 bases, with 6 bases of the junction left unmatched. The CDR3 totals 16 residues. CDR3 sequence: CASSISGTGGNYEQYF. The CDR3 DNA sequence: TGTGCCAGTAGTATCTCCGGGACAGGGGGCAACTACGAGCAGTACTTC.

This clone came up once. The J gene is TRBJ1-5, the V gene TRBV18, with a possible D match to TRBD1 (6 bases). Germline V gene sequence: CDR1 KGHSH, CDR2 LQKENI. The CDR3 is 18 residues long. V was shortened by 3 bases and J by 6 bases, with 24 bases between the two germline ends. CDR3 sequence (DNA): TGTGCCAGCTCACCCACCGGGACATTAGCCACCCGGAGTCAGCCCCAGCATTTT. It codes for CASSPTGTLATRSQPQHF.

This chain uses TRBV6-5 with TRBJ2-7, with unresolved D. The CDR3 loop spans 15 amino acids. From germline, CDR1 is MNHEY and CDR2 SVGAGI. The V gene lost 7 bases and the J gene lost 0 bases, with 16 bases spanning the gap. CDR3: CASTPGNSRSYEQYF. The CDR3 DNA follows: TGTGCCAGCACTCCAGGTAACAGCCGCTCCTACGAGCAGTACTTC.

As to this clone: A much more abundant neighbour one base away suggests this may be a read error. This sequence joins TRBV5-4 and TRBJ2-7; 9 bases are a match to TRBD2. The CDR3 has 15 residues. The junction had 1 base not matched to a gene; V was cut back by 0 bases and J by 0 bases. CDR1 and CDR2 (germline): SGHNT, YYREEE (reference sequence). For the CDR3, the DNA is TGTGCCAGCAGCTTGGGACTAGCGGCCTCCTACGAGCAGTACTTC. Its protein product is CASSLGLAASYEQYF.

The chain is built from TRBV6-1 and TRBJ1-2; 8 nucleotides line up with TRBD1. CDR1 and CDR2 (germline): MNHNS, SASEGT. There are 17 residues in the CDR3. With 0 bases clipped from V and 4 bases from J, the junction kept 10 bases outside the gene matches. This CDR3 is CASSEALRAGGVYGYTF. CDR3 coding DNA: TGTGCCAGCAGTGAAGCGCTTCGGGCAGGGGGCGTCTATGGCTACACCTTC.

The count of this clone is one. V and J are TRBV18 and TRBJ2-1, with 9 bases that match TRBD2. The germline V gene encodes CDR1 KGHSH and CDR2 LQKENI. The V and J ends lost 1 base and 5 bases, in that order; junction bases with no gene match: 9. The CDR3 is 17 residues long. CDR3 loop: CASSPLPTSGYNNEQFF. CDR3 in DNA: TGTGCCAGCTCACCACTCCCTACTAGCGGGTATAACAATGAGCAGTTCTTC. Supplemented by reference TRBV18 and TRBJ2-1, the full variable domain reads NAGVMQNPRHLVRRRGQEARLRCSPMKGHSHVYWYRQLPEEGLKFMVYLQKENIIDESGMPKERFSAEFPKEGPSILRIQQVVRGDSAAYFCASSPLPTSGYNNEQFFGPGTRLTVL.

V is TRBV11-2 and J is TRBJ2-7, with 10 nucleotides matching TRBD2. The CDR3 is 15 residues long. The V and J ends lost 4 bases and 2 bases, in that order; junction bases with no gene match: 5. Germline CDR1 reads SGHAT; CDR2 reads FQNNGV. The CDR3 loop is CASSYSGGVPYEQYF. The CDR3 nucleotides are TGTGCCAGCAGCTACAGCGGGGGGGTTCCCTACGAGCAGTACTTC.

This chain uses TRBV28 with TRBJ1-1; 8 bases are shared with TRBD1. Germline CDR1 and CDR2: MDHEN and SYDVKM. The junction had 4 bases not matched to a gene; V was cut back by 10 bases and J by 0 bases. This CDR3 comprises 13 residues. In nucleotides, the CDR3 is TGTGCCATTGCGGGACAGGTGAACACTGAAGCTTTCTTT. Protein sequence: CAIAGQVNTEAFF. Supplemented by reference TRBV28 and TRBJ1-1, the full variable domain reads DVKVTQSSRYLVKRTGEKVFLECVQDMDHENMFWYRQDPGLGLRLIYFSYDVKMKEKGDIPEGYSVSREKKERFSLILESASTNQTSMYLCAIAGQVNTEAFFGQGTRLTVV.

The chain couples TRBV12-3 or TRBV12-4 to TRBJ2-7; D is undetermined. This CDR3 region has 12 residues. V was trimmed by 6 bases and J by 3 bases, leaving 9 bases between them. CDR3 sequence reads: CASRRDNYEQYF. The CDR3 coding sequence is TGTGCCAGCAGGCGTGACAACTACGAGCAGTACTTC.